This entry is about one T cell receptor beta chain. Clones were sequenced by immunoSEQ multiplex PCR, and TCRdb holds only the in-frame ones, with some missing. This table has under 15,000 clones, approximately 76% appearing once. This entry belongs to a study of sequential checkpoint blockade in melanoma. Study summary: Maintenance nivolumab came after either treatment sequence.

Treatment in this sample: randomized to nivolumab then ipilimumab (arm A) or the reverse (arm B). Germline CDR1 is SGHTA and CDR2 is FQGNSA. Germline trimming cut 5 bases from V and 4 bases from J; bases unmatched to any gene: 6. The CDR3 extends over 14 amino acids. The chain combines TRBV7-2 with TRBJ2-7, with 9 positions matching TRBD2. The sequence was collected from a human patient with melanoma. Some clones in this sample may be carry-over from other donors' samples. Sequenced material: CD8+ T cells sorted from blood (inferred from file names), taken from a patient given nivolumab and ipilimumab in sequence. Here the CDR3 DNA reads TGTGCCAGCAGCCCGGGGCGGGGGGGGTACGAGCAGTACTTC. Translation: CASSPGRGGYEQYF.